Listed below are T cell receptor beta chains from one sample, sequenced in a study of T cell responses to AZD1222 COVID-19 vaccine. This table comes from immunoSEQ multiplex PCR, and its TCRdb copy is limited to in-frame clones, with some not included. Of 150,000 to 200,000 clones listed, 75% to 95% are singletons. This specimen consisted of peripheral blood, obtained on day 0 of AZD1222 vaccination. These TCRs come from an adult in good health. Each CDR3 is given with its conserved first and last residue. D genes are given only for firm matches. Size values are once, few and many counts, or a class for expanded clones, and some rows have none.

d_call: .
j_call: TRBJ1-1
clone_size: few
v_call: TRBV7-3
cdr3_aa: CASSPERWGDTEAFF
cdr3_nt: TGTGCCAGCAGCCCCGAACGTTGGGGGGACACTGAAGCTTTCTTT

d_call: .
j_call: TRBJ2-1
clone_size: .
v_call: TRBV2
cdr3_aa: CASRGLLSSYNEQFF
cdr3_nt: TGTGCCAGCAGGGGACTTTTGAGCTCCTACAATGAGCAGTTCTTC

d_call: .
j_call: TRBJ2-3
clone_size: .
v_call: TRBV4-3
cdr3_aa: CASSQELVAIQDTQYF
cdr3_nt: TGCGCCAGCAGCCAAGAATTGGTGGCTATCCAAGATACGCAGTATTTT

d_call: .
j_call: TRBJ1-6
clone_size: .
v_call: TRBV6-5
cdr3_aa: CASRRQSSYNSPLHF
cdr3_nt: TGTGCCAGCAGGAGACAGAGCTCCTATAATTCACCCCTCCACTTT

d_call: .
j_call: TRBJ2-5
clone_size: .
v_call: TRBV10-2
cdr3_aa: CASYGGQETQYF
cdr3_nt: TGCGCCAGCTATGGGGGCCAGGAGACCCAGTACTTC

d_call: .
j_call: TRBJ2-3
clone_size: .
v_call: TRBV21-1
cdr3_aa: CASSKRSPGLNTQYF
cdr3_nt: TGTGCCAGCAGCAAACGAAGTCCGGGGTTGAATACGCAGTATTTT

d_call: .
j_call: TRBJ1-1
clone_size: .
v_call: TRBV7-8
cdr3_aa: CASSWRLGDESTEAFF
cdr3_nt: TGTGCCAGCAGCTGGCGACTCGGGGATGAGAGCACTGAAGCTTTCTTT

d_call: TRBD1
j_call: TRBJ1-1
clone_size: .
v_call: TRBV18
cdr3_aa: CASSRDGTGGTEAFF
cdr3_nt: TGTGCCAGCTCACGGGATGGAACAGGGGGAACTGAAGCTTTCTTT

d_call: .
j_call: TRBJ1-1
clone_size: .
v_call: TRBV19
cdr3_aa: CASSIPTGGGGAEAFF
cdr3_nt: TGTGCCAGTAGTATTCCCACCGGGGGCGGGGGGGCTGAAGCTTTCTTT

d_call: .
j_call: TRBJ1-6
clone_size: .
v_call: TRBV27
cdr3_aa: CASRTDSSYNSPLHF
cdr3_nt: TGTGCCAGCAGAACGGACAGCTCCTATAATTCACCCCTCCACTTT

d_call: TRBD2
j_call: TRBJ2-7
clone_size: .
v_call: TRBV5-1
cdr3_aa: CASSPGLAGSSYEQYF
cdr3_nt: TGCGCCAGCAGCCCGGGACTAGCGGGGAGCTCCTACGAGCAGTACTTC

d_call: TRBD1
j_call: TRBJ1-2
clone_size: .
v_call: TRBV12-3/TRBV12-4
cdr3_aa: CASSSTGNYGYTF
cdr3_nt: TGTGCCAGCAGTTCGACAGGGAACTATGGCTACACCTTC

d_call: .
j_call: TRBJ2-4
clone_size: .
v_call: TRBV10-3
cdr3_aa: CAISESRETQYF
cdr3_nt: TGTGCCATCAGTGAGTCTCGAGAAACACAGTACTTC

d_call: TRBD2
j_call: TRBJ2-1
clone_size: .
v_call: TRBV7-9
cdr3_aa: CASRGVIDSGVTEQFF
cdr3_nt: TGTGCCAGCAGGGGGGTCATTGATAGCGGGGTTACTGAGCAGTTCTTC

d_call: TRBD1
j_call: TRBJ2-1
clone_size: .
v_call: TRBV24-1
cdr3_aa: CATSDPGQGGGDEQFF
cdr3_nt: TGTGCCACCAGTGATCCGGGACAGGGGGGAGGGGATGAGCAGTTCTTC

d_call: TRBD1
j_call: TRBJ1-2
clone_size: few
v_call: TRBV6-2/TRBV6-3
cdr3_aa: CASSYTGTVYGYTF
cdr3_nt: TGTGCCAGCAGTTACACCGGGACAGTCTATGGCTACACCTTC

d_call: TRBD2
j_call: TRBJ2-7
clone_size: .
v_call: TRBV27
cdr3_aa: CASSLRLAAFYEQYF
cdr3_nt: TGTGCCAGCAGTTTAAGACTAGCGGCCTTCTACGAGCAGTACTTC

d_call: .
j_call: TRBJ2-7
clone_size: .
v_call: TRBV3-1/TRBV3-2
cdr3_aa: CASSQGRTYEQYF
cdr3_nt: TGTGCCAGCAGCCAAGGCCGGACTTACGAGCAGTACTTC

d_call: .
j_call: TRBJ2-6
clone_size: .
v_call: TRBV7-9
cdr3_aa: CASSRDSDAGANVLTF
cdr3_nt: TGTGCCAGCAGCCGAGACTCCGACGCGGGGGCCAACGTCCTGACTTTC

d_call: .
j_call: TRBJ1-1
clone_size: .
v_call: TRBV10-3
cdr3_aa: CAISVGQGATEAFF
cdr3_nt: TGTGCCATCAGTGTCGGGCAGGGTGCCACTGAAGCTTTCTTT

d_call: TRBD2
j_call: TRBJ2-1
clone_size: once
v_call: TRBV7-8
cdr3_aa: CASSLGRGSSSYNEQFF
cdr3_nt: TGTGCCAGCAGCTTAGGGCGGGGGTCGAGCTCCTACAATGAGCAGTTCTTC

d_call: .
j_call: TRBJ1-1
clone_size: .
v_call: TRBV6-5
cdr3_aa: CASTTLGADTEAFF
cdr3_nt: TGTGCCAGCACCACCTTAGGGGCCGACACTGAAGCTTTCTTT

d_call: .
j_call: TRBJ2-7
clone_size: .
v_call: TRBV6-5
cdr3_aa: CASRTVAYEQYF
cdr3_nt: TGTGCCAGCAGGACAGTCGCCTACGAGCAGTACTTC

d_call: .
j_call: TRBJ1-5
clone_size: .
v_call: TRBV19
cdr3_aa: CASSIEPSNQPQHF
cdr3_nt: TGTGCCAGTAGTATAGAACCCAGCAATCAGCCCCAGCATTTT

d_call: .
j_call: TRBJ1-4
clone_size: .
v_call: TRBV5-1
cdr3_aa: CASSYGIYNEKLFF
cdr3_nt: TGCGCCAGCAGCTACGGGATTTATAATGAAAAACTGTTTTTT

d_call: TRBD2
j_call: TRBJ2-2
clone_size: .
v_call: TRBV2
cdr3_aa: CASIPTAGAGGYTGELFF
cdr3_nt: TGTGCCAGCATCCCCACCGCAGGAGCGGGGGGGTACACCGGGGAGCTGTTTTTT

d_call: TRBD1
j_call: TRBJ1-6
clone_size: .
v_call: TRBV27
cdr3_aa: CASSSASGGNSPLHF
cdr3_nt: TGTGCCAGCAGTTCCGCCTCAGGGGGAAATTCACCCCTCCACTTT

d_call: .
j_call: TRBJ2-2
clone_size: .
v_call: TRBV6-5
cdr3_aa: CASSQTNTGELFF
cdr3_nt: TGTGCCAGCAGTCAAACGAACACCGGGGAGCTGTTTTTT

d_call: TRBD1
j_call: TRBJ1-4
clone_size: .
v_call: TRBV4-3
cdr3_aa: CASSQDRDGSQDEKLFF
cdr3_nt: TGCGCCAGCAGCCAGGACAGGGACGGATCACAGGATGAAAAACTGTTTTTT

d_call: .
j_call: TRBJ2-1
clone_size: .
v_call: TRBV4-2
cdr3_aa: CASSKVQENEQFF
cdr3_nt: TGTGCCAGCAGTAAAGTACAGGAGAATGAGCAGTTCTTC

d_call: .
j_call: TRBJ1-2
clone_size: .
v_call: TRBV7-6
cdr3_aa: CASRQAFF
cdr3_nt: TGTGCCAGCAGACAGGCATTCTTC

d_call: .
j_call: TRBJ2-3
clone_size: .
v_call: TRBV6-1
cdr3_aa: CASSDGNTDTQYF
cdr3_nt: TGTGCCAGCAGTGATGGCAACACAGATACGCAGTATTTT

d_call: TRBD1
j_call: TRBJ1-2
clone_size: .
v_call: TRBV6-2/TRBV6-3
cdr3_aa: CASSHSPGQSGYTF
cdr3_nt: TGTGCCAGCAGTCACAGCCCGGGACAGAGCGGCTACACCTTC

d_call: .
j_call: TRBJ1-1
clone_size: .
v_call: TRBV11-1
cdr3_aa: CASSLISDTEAFF
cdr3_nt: TGTGCCAGCAGCTTAATATCGGACACTGAAGCTTTCTTT

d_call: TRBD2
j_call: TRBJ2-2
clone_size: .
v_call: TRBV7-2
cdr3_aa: CASSSRTSGGAPGELFF
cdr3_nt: TGTGCCAGCAGCTCCAGGACTAGCGGGGGGGCCCCCGGGGAGCTGTTTTTT

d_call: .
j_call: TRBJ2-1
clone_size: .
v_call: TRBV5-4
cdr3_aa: CASSLAPGDLEQFF
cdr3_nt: TGTGCCAGCAGCTTGGCACCGGGGGATTTGGAGCAGTTCTTC

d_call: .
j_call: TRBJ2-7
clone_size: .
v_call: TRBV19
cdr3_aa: CASSSNYEQYF
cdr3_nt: TGTGCCAGTAGTTCCAACTACGAGCAGTACTTC

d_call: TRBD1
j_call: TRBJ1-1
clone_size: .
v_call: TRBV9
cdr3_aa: CASSAQGGGTEAFF
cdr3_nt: TGTGCCAGCAGCGCCCAGGGGGGGGGCACTGAAGCTTTCTTT

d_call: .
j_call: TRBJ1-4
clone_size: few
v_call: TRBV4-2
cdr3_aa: CASSQRAATNEKLFF
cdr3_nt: TGTGCCAGCAGCCAACGGGCAGCAACTAATGAAAAACTGTTTTTT

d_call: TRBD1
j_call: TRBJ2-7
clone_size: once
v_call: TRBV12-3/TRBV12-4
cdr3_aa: CASSRDRGEEQYF
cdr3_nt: TGTGCCAGCAGTCGGGACAGGGGGGAAGAGCAGTACTTC

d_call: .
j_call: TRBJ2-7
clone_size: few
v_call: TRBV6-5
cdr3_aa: CASSPQGSSYEQYF
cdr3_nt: TGTGCCAGCAGTCCACAGGGTTCCTCCTACGAGCAGTACTTC

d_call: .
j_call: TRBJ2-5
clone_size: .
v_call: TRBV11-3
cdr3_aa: CASSFSVSGREETQYF
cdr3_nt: TGTGCCAGCAGCTTTAGTGTCTCGGGACGTGAAGAGACCCAGTACTTC

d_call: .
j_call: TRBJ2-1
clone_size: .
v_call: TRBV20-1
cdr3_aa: CSASEGASYNEQFF
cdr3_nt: TGCAGTGCTAGTGAAGGGGCGTCCTACAATGAGCAGTTCTTC

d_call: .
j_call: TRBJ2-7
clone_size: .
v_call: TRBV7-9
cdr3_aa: CASSLGAWGEQYF
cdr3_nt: TGTGCCAGCAGCTTAGGGGCTTGGGGGGAGCAGTACTTC

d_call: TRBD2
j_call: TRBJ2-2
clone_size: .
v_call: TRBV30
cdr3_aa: CAWTPPGQGGGELFF
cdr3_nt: TGTGCCTGGACACCCCCCGGCCAGGGAGGGGGGGAGCTGTTTTTT

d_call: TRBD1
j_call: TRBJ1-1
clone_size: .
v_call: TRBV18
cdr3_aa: CASSPNRGGNTEAFF
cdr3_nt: TGTGCCAGCTCACCAAACAGGGGAGGGAACACTGAAGCTTTCTTT

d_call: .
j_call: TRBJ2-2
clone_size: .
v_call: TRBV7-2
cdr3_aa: CASIVQGVNTGELFF
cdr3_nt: TGTGCCAGCATTGTACAGGGTGTGAACACCGGGGAGCTGTTTTTT

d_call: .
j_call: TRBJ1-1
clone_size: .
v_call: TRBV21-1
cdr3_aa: CASGTSYNTEAFF
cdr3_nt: TGTGCCAGCGGGACCTCTTACAACACTGAAGCTTTCTTT

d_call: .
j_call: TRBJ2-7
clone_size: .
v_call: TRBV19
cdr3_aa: CASHGDSYEQYF
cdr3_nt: TGTGCCAGCCACGGGGACTCCTACGAGCAGTACTTC

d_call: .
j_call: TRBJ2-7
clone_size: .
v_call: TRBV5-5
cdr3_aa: CASSSHHTSEQYF
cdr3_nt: TGTGCCAGCAGCTCTCATCACACAAGCGAGCAGTACTTC

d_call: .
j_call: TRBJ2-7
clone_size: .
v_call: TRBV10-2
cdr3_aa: CASRSSSYEQYF
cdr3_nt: TGCGCCAGCAGGTCAAGCTCCTACGAGCAGTACTTC

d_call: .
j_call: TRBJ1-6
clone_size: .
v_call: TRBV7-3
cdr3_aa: CASSLTANGNSPLHF
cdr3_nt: TGTGCCAGCAGCTTAACGGCCAATGGGAATTCACCCCTCCACTTT

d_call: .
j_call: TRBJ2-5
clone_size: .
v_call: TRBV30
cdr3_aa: CAWSIGTDLSGTQYF
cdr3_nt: TGTGCCTGGAGCATAGGGACTGACCTTTCGGGGACCCAGTACTTC

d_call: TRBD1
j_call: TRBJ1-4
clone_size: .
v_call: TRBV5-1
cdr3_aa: CASSPDRDYATNEKLFF
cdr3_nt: TGCGCCAGCAGCCCCGACAGGGACTATGCAACTAATGAAAAACTGTTTTTT

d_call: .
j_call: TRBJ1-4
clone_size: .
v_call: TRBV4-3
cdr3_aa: CASSPGGPATNEKLFF
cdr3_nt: TGCGCCAGCAGCCCCGGAGGACCCGCAACTAATGAAAAACTGTTTTTT

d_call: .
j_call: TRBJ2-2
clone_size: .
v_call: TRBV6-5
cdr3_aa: CASSIRISGTGELFF
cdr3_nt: TGTGCCAGCAGCATAAGAATCTCGGGCACCGGGGAGCTGTTTTTT

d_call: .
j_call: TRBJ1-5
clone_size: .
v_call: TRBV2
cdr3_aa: CASGGGRQPQHF
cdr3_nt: TGTGCCAGCGGCGGGGGCAGACAGCCCCAGCATTTT

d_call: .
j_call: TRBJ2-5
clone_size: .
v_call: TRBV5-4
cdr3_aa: CASSPGLALQETQYF
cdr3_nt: TGTGCCAGCAGCCCAGGGTTGGCCCTACAAGAGACCCAGTACTTC

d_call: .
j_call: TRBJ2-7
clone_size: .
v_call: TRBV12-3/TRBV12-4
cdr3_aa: CASSGGGGYEQYF
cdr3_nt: TGTGCCAGCAGCGGAGGGGGCGGCTACGAGCAGTACTTC